This record covers a single T cell receptor (beta chain). Its antigen remains unknown. Use of 60 Vbeta and 13 Jbeta primers characterized the PCR. This table comes from immunoSEQ multiplex PCR, and its TCRdb copy is limited to in-frame clones, with some not included. The sample contains roughly 230,000 clones, around 90% of which appear only once. The data belong to a study of cytomegalovirus exposure and HLA in healthy donors. Overall study findings and caveats: Owing to their indistinguishability, certain V segments, notably TRBV6-2 and TRBV6-3, were excluded.

The CDR3 totals 14 residues. The germline V gene has CDR1 MNHEY and CDR2 SMNVEV (reference sequence). Trimming took off 4 bases at V and 3 bases at J, with 10 bases between the two ends. The rearrangement links TRBV27 to TRBJ2-1; D possibly corresponds to TRBD1 (5 bases). Sample: PBMCs. The clonotype was recovered from a girl under 10 years old in good health and CMV-seronegative. The CDR3 DNA reads as TGTGCCAGCAGTTCCAACAGGTTCTACAATGAGCAGTTCTTC. Translated: CASSSNRFYNEQFF.